These T cell receptor beta chains were read from a single sample in a study of cytotoxic CD8 clonotypes in ibrutinib-treated CLL. Sequenced by immunoSEQ multiplex PCR; TCRdb stores in-frame clones only, minus some. The sample has approximately 70,000 clones, 90% seen once. The source was PBMCs, collected after 12 months of ibrutinib treatment. The receptors come from a human donor with chronic lymphocytic leukemia. The CDR3 runs from the conserved cysteine through the conserved F or W. D genes are given only for firm matches. Rows may omit the clone size; those that give it use once, few, many or a size class.

TRBD1	NA	TRBV7-2	TRBJ1-5	TGTGCCAGCAGCTTAGCGGGAGGGGGCGATCAGCCCCAGCATTTT	CASSLAGGGDQPQHF
TRBD2	NA	TRBV27	TRBJ2-7	TGTGCCAGCAGCCGCACTAGCGGGAGCATCTACGAGCAGTACTTC	CASSRTSGSIYEQYF
NA	NA	TRBV5-1	TRBJ2-5	TGCGCCAGCAGCTTTTTTTCCCCTAGATCGGAGACCCAGTACTTC	CASSFFSPRSETQYF
TRBD2	NA	TRBV10-1	TRBJ2-1	TGCGCCAGCAGTGAGTTGGGCGGGAGCTCCTACAATGAGCAGTTCTTC	CASSELGGSSYNEQFF
TRBD2	NA	TRBV5-1	TRBJ2-1	TGCGCCAGCAGCTTGAACTGGGCGGGAGAGCAGCAGTTCTTC	CASSLNWAGEQQFF
NA	NA	TRBV11-2	TRBJ2-5	TGTGCCAGCAGCTTGGATGCAACGGAGACCCAGTACTTC	CASSLDATETQYF
TRBD1	NA	TRBV11-2	TRBJ1-2	TGTGCCAGCAGCTTAGATCTCCGGGACAGGGGCTCGGGCTACACCTTC	CASSLDLRDRGSGYTF
NA	NA	TRBV28	TRBJ2-1	TGTGCCAGCAGTTTGGGGGGTAAGGGAGGATCCCGCAATGAGCAGTTCTTC	CASSLGGKGGSRNEQFF
NA	NA	TRBV18	TRBJ2-3	TGTGCCAGCTCACCTACGAACACAGATACGCAGTATTTT	CASSPTNTDTQYF
TRBD2	once	TRBV7-6	TRBJ2-1	TGTGCCAGCAGCGTACGACTAGCGGGAGGGTACAATGAGCAGTTCTTC	CASSVRLAGGYNEQFF
NA	few	TRBV4-1	TRBJ1-5	TGCGCCAGCAGCCAGAGACCAGGGGCTGGGGATCAGCCCCAGCATTTT	CASSQRPGAGDQPQHF
NA	NA	TRBV29-1	TRBJ2-1	TGCAGCGTTGACGGACTTCTGATTTCGCGCGAGCAGTTCTTC	CSVDGLLISREQFF
NA	once	TRBV19	TRBJ2-7	TGTGCCAGTAGTATAGTTGGGGGTTCCTACGAGCAGTACTTC	CASSIVGGSYEQYF
TRBD1	NA	TRBV2	TRBJ2-7	TGTGCCAGCAGTGCAGCCGGGACAGGTGACTCCTACGAGCAGTACTTC	CASSAAGTGDSYEQYF
NA	NA	TRBV7-9	TRBJ1-2	TGTGCCAGCAGCCCCATTGCGACAGTAGCTAACTATGGCTACACCTTC	CASSPIATVANYGYTF
TRBD2	NA	TRBV7-6	TRBJ2-3	TGTGCCAGCAGCTTATTGTCAGTTAGCGGGTACACAGATACGCAGTATTTT	CASSLLSVSGYTDTQYF
NA	NA	TRBV4-1	TRBJ1-5	TGCGCCAGCAGCCAAGATTGGAACCTTCCCAATCAGCCCCAGCATTTT	CASSQDWNLPNQPQHF
TRBD1	NA	TRBV7-9	TRBJ1-2	TGTGCCAGCAGCCCGCTGGACAGGGAGAGCTATGGCTACACCTTC	CASSPLDRESYGYTF
TRBD1	NA	TRBV2	TRBJ1-5	TGTGCCAGCAGTGGGACAGGGGGGCTCTACCAGCCCCAGCATTTT	CASSGTGGLYQPQHF
NA	NA	TRBV7-8	TRBJ1-2	TGTGCCAGCAGCGCCAGCAGGGTCCCCTACACCTTC	CASSASRVPYTF
NA	few	TRBV19	TRBJ1-1	TGTGCCAGTACAGATCCGGGTCGCGGGAACACTGAAGCTTTCTTT	CASTDPGRGNTEAFF
NA	NA	TRBV28	TRBJ1-2	TGTGCCAGCAGTTTAAGCGGCTATGGCTACACCTTC	CASSLSGYGYTF
NA	NA	TRBV14	TRBJ2-1	TGTGCCAGCGGGAGAGGCTACAATGAGCAGTTCTTC	CASGRGYNEQFF
NA	NA	TRBV10-3	TRBJ1-5	TGTGCCATCAGTGAGTCGCTAGACTCGTCTCAGCCCCAGCATTTT	CAISESLDSSQPQHF
NA	NA	TRBV6-1	TRBJ2-7	TGTGCCAGCAGTGCGCGGGGCGAGCAGTACTTC	CASSARGEQYF
NA	NA	TRBV30	TRBJ1-3	TGTGCCTGGAGTGGGGACCGTGGCCTTGGAAACACCATATATTTT	CAWSGDRGLGNTIYF
TRBD1	NA	TRBV2	TRBJ1-1	TGTGCCAGCAGTAACCCCGGGACAGCGAACACTGAAGCTTTCTTT	CASSNPGTANTEAFF